This TCR beta chain was sequenced in a study of T cell repertoires in cytomegalovirus infection. Study information: Signatures in public TCR beta sequences pointed to both CMV infection and matching HLA type. Study-wide findings and caveats: Totalled public TCR beta family frequency picked out people who carried CMV plus the relevant HLA. CMV-specific TCR beta clonotypes restricted by HLA-C dominated the ex vivo response.

The sample holds a few counts of this clonotype. The antigen remains unidentified. TCRdb re-analysed the reads in MiXCR, keeping a single row per CDR3 protein. The sample records 150,000 to 200,000 distinct CDR3 sequences, under 30% being singletons. Germline V gene data show CDR1 as SGHTA and CDR2 as FQGTGA. Trimming took off 1 base at V and 0 bases at J, with 18 bases between the two ends. This CDR3 is 19 amino acids long. The gene calls are TRBV7-3 and TRBJ2-2; D perhaps matches TRBD1 (6 bases). This TCR came from a human donor in good health (CMV status not recorded). Some clones in this sample may be carry-over from other donors' samples. Sequenced input: PBMCs. The CDR3 here is CASSLRSLTGFSNTGELFF. The CDR3 bases are TGTGCCAGCAGCTTAAGAAGCTTGACAGGATTTTCGAACACCGGGGAGCTGTTTTTT.